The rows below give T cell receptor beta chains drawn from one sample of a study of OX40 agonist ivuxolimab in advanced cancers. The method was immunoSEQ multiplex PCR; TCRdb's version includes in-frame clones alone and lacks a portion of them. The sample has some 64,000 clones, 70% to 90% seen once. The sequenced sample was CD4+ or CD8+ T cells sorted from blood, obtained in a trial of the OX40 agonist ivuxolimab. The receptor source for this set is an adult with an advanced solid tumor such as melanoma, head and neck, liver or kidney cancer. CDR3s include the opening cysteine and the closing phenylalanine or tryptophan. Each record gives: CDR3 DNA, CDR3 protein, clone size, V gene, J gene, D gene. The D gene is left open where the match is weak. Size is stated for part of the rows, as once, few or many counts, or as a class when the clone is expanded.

CDR3 DNA: TGTGCCAGCAGTTACAATCGGGCCTCTGGAAACACCATATATTTT; CDR3 protein: CASSYNRASGNTIYF; clone size: -; V gene: TRBV6-5; J gene: TRBJ1-3; D gene: -
CDR3 DNA: TGTGCCAGCAGCCAAATACAGGGAGACGGCACCGGGGAGCTGTTTTTT; CDR3 protein: CASSQIQGDGTGELFF; clone size: -; V gene: TRBV14; J gene: TRBJ2-2; D gene: -
CDR3 DNA: TGTGCCAGCACCCCGCGGCTAAGCTCCTACAATGAGCAGTTCTTC; CDR3 protein: CASTPRLSSYNEQFF; clone size: -; V gene: TRBV6-1; J gene: TRBJ2-1; D gene: -
CDR3 DNA: TGTGCCAGTACCTCAAGGCGCTCCTCTGGAAACACCATATATTTT; CDR3 protein: CASTSRRSSGNTIYF; clone size: -; V gene: TRBV19; J gene: TRBJ1-3; D gene: -
CDR3 DNA: TGTGCCAGCAGCCGGTCGGGTGGTTCCTACGAGCAGTACTTC; CDR3 protein: CASSRSGGSYEQYF; clone size: once; V gene: TRBV7-2; J gene: TRBJ2-7; D gene: -
CDR3 DNA: TGCGCCAGCAGCTTAACAGGGCTGCGGGAAAAACTGTTTTTT; CDR3 protein: CASSLTGLREKLFF; clone size: -; V gene: TRBV5-1; J gene: TRBJ1-4; D gene: -
CDR3 DNA: TGTGCCAGCTCACCGGCGACAGGTTTCTCTGGGGCCAACGTCCTGACTTTC; CDR3 protein: CASSPATGFSGANVLTF; clone size: -; V gene: TRBV18; J gene: TRBJ2-6; D gene: -
CDR3 DNA: TGTGCCAGCAGCCCCGGTGGGCGGGGGGGCCGGGACGAGCAGTACTTC; CDR3 protein: CASSPGGRGGRDEQYF; clone size: -; V gene: TRBV7-2; J gene: TRBJ2-7; D gene: TRBD2
CDR3 DNA: TGTGCCAGCAGCCGGGACCAGACTAACTATGGCTACACCTTC; CDR3 protein: CASSRDQTNYGYTF; clone size: -; V gene: TRBV5-4; J gene: TRBJ1-2; D gene: -
CDR3 DNA: TGTGCCAGCAGCTTACCAGCGGGGGGCTGGGATGAGCAGTTCTTC; CDR3 protein: CASSLPAGGWDEQFF; clone size: -; V gene: TRBV5-6; J gene: TRBJ2-1; D gene: TRBD2
CDR3 DNA: TGTGCCAGCTCACCGGACAAGCCACCCCTCCACTTT; CDR3 protein: CASSPDKPPLHF; clone size: -; V gene: TRBV18; J gene: TRBJ1-6; D gene: -
CDR3 DNA: TGTGCCAGCAGTTACCGAATTAGCTCTGGGGCCAACGTCCTGACTTTC; CDR3 protein: CASSYRISSGANVLTF; clone size: -; V gene: TRBV6-5; J gene: TRBJ2-6; D gene: -
CDR3 DNA: TGTGCCAGCAGCTTAGGGGTGACAGGGTATGGCAATCAGCCCCAGCATTTT; CDR3 protein: CASSLGVTGYGNQPQHF; clone size: -; V gene: TRBV7-2; J gene: TRBJ1-5; D gene: TRBD1
CDR3 DNA: TGTGCCAGCAGCTTGGGGACAGGGGGTTGGAAGACCCAGTACTTC; CDR3 protein: CASSLGTGGWKTQYF; clone size: -; V gene: TRBV5-4; J gene: TRBJ2-5; D gene: TRBD1
CDR3 DNA: TGTGCCAGCAGCCCATATCCCCAGCGGAACTACGAGCAGTACTTC; CDR3 protein: CASSPYPQRNYEQYF; clone size: -; V gene: TRBV7-6; J gene: TRBJ2-7; D gene: -
CDR3 DNA: TGTGCCAGCAGTTTAAGTCCCAGGGGGCTAAATCAGCCCCAGCATTTT; CDR3 protein: CASSLSPRGLNQPQHF; clone size: -; V gene: TRBV28; J gene: TRBJ1-5; D gene: TRBD1